The 21 T cell receptor beta chains presented below share a single source sample, sequenced in a study of shared clonotypes between healthy human individuals (dated by TCRdb to the early 2020s). The library was made by the immunoSEQ multiplex PCR assay. Sourced from immuneACCESS, this table was stored by TCRdb with only in-frame sequences that have V and J called. A share of the clones is absent; for the studies checked, an unresolved V gene accounts for under half, and the remainder has no known explanation. The sample table records about 980,000 clones; around three quarters of these occur just once. The ten largest clones capture approximately 1.5% of the sample. The sample was memory CD4+ T cells sorted from blood. The sample's cell subset or site, from its label and the paper: CD45RA-negative fraction. Receptor source: a man younger than 30 in good health.

The chain is built from TRBV5-1 and TRBJ2-1; D may be TRBD1 (7 bases). Trimming took off 1 base at V and 0 bases at J, with 14 bases between the two ends. The CDR3 runs to 17 residues. Per germline, CDR1 SGHRS and CDR2 YFSETQ. DNA of the CDR3: TGCGCCAGCAGCTTGAACAGGGGAGGCAGCTCCTACAATGAGCAGTTCTTC. It translates to CASSLNRGGSSYNEQFF.

This clone came up many times. The same CDR3 can be traced to other DNA sequences in this sample. The genes are TRBV18 and TRBJ1-2, with D uncertain. The CDR3 has 13 amino acids. The V and J ends lost 3 bases and 4 bases respectively, with 9 bases between them. CDR1 is KGHSH and CDR2 is LQKENI in the germline V gene. CDR3 amino acids: CASSPEGSYGYTF. DNA for the CDR3: TGTGCCAGCTCACCCGAGGGTAGCTATGGCTACACCTTC.

The chain recombines TRBV11-2 with TRBJ2-5; 8 bases fit TRBD2. Looked up from germline, CDR1 is SGHAT and CDR2 is FQNNGV. The CDR3 consists of 15 residues. J gave up 5 bases and V 5 bases, and 10 bases lay outside the gene matches. The CDR3 bases are TGTGCCAGCAGCCCGGGAGGGGGGCGCGGGGAGACCCAGTACTTC. Amino acid sequence: CASSPGGGRGETQYF.

This sequence joins TRBV6-5 and TRBJ1-6, with D unresolved. The CDR3 covers 15 residues. Germline lookup yields CDR1 MNHEY and CDR2 SVGAGI. V was cut by 7 bases and J by 2 bases, with 12 bases left in between. The CDR3 nucleotides read TGTGCCAGCACCGACGGGCAGCCCTATAATTCACCCCTCCACTTT. Protein sequence: CASTDGQPYNSPLHF.

V gene TRBV6-5 combines with J gene TRBJ1-2; D gene uncertain. With 0 bases removed from V and 8 bases from J, the gap between germline ends came to 13 bases. Germline V gene sequence: CDR1 MNHEY, CDR2 SVGAGI. The CDR3 spans 14 residues. CDR3 bases: TGTGCCAGCAGTTACTCTAGTAGGAGGGAAGGCTACACCTTC. This gives the protein CASSYSSRREGYTF.

The chain is built from TRBV6-6 and TRBJ1-2; 9 bases map to TRBD1. V dropped 8 bases and J dropped 2; count of bases not matched to a gene: 3. The CDR3 covers 13 residues. The germline gives CDR1 MNHNY, CDR2 SVGAGI (reference sequence). CDR3 sequence reads: CASRQGGNYGYTF. CDR3 in DNA: TGTGCCAGCCGACAGGGGGGCAACTATGGCTACACCTTC.

The gene calls are TRBV5-5 and TRBJ1-1, with D unresolved. Germline-derived CDR1 and CDR2 are SGHKS and YYEKEE (reference sequence). The CDR3 runs to 14 residues. Trimming removed 3 bases from V and 4 bases from J, with 13 bases in between. This CDR3 is CASSSDPAGTEAFF. The CDR3 DNA reads TGTGCCAGCAGCTCCGACCCGGCGGGCACTGAAGCTTTCTTT.

The chain has TRBV10-3 and TRBJ1-2; D is unresolved. Trimming shortened V by 2 bases and J by 3 bases, and 7 bases separated the two germline ends. The CDR3 loop spans 13 amino acids. Germline CDR1 reads ENHRY; CDR2 reads SYGVKD. CDR3 loop: CAISEEADYGYTF. The CDR3 DNA sequence: TGTGCCATCAGTGAGGAGGCGGACTATGGCTACACCTTC.

This chain uses TRBV2 with TRBJ2-7; 10 positions match TRBD1. This CDR3 has 14 residues. The J segment lost 8 bases and the V segment lost 1 base, leaving 5 bases of the junction unmatched. Germline V lookup: CDR1 SNHLY, CDR2 FYNNEI. In DNA form, the CDR3 reads TGTGCCAGCAGTGAAGGGACAGGGGGATTAAAGCAGTACTTC. Translating it yields CASSEGTGGLKQYF.

The chain is built from TRBV11-3 and TRBJ1-1; D gene uncertain. The CDR3 contains 14 residues. Germline V CDR1 and CDR2: SGHNT, YENEEA. V was clipped by 2 bases and J by 7 bases, with 14 bases between them. The CDR3 here is CASSLFSHGSEAFF. The CDR3 DNA reads as TGTGCCAGCAGCTTATTCTCTCACGGAAGTGAAGCTTTCTTT.

This clone has a single count. The chain's CDR3 is CASRLAVNTGELFF. The CDR3, as DNA: TGTGCCAGCAGATTGGCTGTGAACACCGGGGAGCTGTTTTTT. The genes are TRBV6-1 and TRBJ2-2, with no clear D. Germline CDR1 is MNHNS and CDR2 is SASEGT. Trimming stripped 6 bases from V and 1 base from J, with 9 bases between. The CDR3 contains 14 residues.

Turning to this clone: A junction boundary mismatches the germline segment, possibly from a read error. V usage is TRBV7-7 and J usage is TRBJ2-5; TRBD2 agrees at 12 bases. The CDR3 covers 17 residues. Germline-derived CDR1 and CDR2 are SSHAT and FNYEAQ (reference sequence). CDR3 sequence reads: CASSPRTSGKRLETQYF. For the CDR3, the DNA is TGTGCTAGCAGCCCACGGACTAGCGGGAAGAGGTTAGAGACCCAGTACTTC.

The gene calls are TRBV5-6 and TRBJ1-4; D is undetermined. CDR1 and CDR2 from the germline V gene are SGHDT and YYEEEE. The CDR3 length is 14 residues. The V end was cut by 0 bases, the J end by 8 bases, with 11 bases between. The CDR3 region has the DNA TGTGCCAGCAGCTTGGCCGTATCGGGGGAAAAACTGTTTTTT. This codes for CASSLAVSGEKLFF.

V is TRBV7-9 and J is TRBJ2-7; D is ambiguous. V was pared by 4 bases and J by 4 bases, with 8 bases between. Germline V gene data show CDR1 as SEHNR and CDR2 as FQNEAQ (reference sequence). CDR3 length equals 12 residues. The CDR3 is CASSSLGYEQYF. As DNA, the CDR3 is TGTGCCAGCAGCTCCCTAGGTTACGAGCAGTACTTC.

This clone was recorded a few times. The V and J genes are TRBV19 and TRBJ2-7; D gene ambiguous. Germline V gene sequence: CDR1 LNHDA, CDR2 SQIVND (reference sequence). The CDR3 covers 10 residues. CDR3: CDTEAYEQYF. The CDR3 DNA is TGTGATACCGAGGCCTACGAGCAGTACTTC.

The chain recombines TRBV7-9 with TRBJ2-1; D is possibly TRBD1 (6 bases). The germline CDR1 and CDR2 sequences are SEHNR and FQNEAQ (reference sequence). CDR3 length equals 14 residues. V was cut by 1 base and J by 8 bases, with 12 bases left in between. The CDR3 DNA is TGTGCCAGCAGCTTAGACAGGGCAGGCGATGAGCAGTTCTTC. As protein: CASSLDRAGDEQFF.

The chain employs TRBV5-1 and TRBJ2-1; D possibly uses TRBD1 or TRBD2 (5 bases each). V lost 4 bases, J lost 5 bases, and 16 bases lay in between. Germline V lookup: CDR1 SGHRS, CDR2 YFSETQ. The CDR3 totals 15 residues. This CDR3 is CASSPDGGGNNEQFF. In DNA, the CDR3 is TGCGCCAGCAGCCCGGACGGTGGGGGTAACAATGAGCAGTTCTTC.

The rearrangement links TRBV6-1 to TRBJ2-7; no firm D call. The V end was cut by 7 bases, the J end by 2 bases, with 9 bases between. The germline CDR1 and CDR2 sequences are MNHNS and SASEGT. This CDR3 has 12 residues. CDR3 region: CASNVGTYEQYF. As DNA, the CDR3 is TGTGCCAGCAACGTGGGAACCTACGAGCAGTACTTC.

In regard to this clone: Other DNA sequences in this sample translate to the same CDR3. The chain recombines TRBV5-4 with TRBJ1-2; 7 bases align to TRBD1. There are 14 residues in the CDR3. The germline V gene encodes CDR1 SGHNT and CDR2 YYREEE (reference sequence). V lost 0 bases, J lost 4 bases, and 3 bases stayed unmatched. Written as DNA, the CDR3 is TGTGCCAGCAGCTTGGACAGGGGTGGCTATGGCTACACCTTC. Its protein is CASSLDRGGYGYTF.

This clone was observed at least ten times. This rearrangement joins TRBV7-9 to TRBJ2-7; maybe TRBD1 (5 bases). Looked up from germline, CDR1 is SEHNR and CDR2 is FQNEAQ (reference sequence). V dropped 5 bases and J dropped 1 base, with 12 bases sitting between them. The CDR3 is 14 residues long. As DNA, the CDR3 is TGTGCCAGCAGCCGACAGTCTAATTCCTACGAGCAGTACTTC. Protein product: CASSRQSNSYEQYF.

This rearrangement joins TRBV29-1 to TRBJ2-7; D call uncertain. In germline, CDR1 is SQVTM, CDR2 ANQGSEA. This CDR3 comprises 11 residues. The V and J ends lost 3 bases and 6 bases respectively, with 9 bases between them. CDR3 sequence (DNA): TGCAGCGTTGATCTTGTGGGCGAGCAGTACTTC. This encodes CSVDLVGEQYF.